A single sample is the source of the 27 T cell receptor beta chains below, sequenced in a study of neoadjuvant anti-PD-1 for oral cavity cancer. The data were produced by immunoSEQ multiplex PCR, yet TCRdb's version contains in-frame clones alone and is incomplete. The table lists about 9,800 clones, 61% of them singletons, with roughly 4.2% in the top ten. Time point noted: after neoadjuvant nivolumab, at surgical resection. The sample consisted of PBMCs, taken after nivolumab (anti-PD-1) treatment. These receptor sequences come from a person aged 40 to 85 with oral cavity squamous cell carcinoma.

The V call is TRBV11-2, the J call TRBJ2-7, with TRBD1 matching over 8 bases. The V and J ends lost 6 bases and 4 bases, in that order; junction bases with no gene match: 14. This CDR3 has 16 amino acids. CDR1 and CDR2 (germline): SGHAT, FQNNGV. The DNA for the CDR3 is TGTGCCAGCAGTTCAAGACGGACAGGGCAGGATTACGAGCAGTACTTC. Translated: CASSSRRTGQDYEQYF.

The CDR3 protein is CATAPAGKRGELFF. As DNA, the CDR3 is TGTGCCACCGCGCCGGCCGGCAAGAGGGGGGAGCTGTTTTTT. The chain is built from TRBV27 and TRBJ2-2; D is unclear. The V end lost 10 bases, the J end lost 8 bases, and 20 bases lay between the germline ends. The germline CDR1 and CDR2 sequences are MNHEY and SMNVEV (reference sequence). The CDR3 sequence is 14 residues long.

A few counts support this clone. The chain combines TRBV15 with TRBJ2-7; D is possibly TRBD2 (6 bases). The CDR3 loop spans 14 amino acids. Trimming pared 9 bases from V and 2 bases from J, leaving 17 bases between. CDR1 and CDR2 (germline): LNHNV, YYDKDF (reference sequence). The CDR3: CATQGGGATYEQYF. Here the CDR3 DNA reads TGTGCCACTCAGGGAGGAGGGGCTACCTACGAGCAGTACTTC.

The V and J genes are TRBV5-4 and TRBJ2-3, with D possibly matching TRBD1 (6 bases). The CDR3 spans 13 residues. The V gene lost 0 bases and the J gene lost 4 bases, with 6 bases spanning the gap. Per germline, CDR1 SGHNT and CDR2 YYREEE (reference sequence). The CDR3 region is CASSLAGADTQYF. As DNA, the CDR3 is TGTGCCAGCAGCTTGGCAGGGGCAGATACGCAGTATTTT.

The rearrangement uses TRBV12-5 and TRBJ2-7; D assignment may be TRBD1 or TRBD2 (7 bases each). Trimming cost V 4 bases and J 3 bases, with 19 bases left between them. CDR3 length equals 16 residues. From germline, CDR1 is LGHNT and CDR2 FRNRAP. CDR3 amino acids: CASGSSSRGGGYEQYF. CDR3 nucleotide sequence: TGTGCTAGTGGTTCGTCTTCCAGGGGGGGAGGCTACGAGCAGTACTTC. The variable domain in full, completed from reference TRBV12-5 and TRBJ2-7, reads DARVTQTPRHKVTEMGQEVTMRCQPILGHNTVFWYRQTMMQGLELLAYFRNRAPLDDSGMPKDRFSAEMPDATLATLKIQPSEPRDSAVYFCASGSSSRGGGYEQYFGPGTRLTVT.

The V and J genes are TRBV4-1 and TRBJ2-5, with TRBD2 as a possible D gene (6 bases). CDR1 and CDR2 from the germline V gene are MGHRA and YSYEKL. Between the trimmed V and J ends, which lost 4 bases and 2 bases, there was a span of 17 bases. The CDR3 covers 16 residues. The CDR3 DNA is TGCGCCAGCAGCCCTAGCGAGGTTTCTGCTCAAGAGACCCAGTACTTC. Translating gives CASSPSEVSAQETQYF.

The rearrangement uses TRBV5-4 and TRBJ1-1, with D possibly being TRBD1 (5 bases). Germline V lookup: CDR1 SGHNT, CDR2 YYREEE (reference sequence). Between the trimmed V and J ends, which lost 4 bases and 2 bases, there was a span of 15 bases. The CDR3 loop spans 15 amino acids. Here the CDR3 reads CASSPRGRGNTEAFF. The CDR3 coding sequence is TGTGCCAGCAGCCCCCGTGGTAGGGGAAACACTGAAGCTTTCTTT. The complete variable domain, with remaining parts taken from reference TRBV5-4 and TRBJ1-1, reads ETGVTQSPTHLIKTRGQQVTLRCSSQSGHNTVSWYQQALGQGPQFIFQYYREEENGRGNFPPRFSGLQFPNYSSELNVNALELDDSALYLCASSPRGRGNTEAFFGQGTRLTVV.

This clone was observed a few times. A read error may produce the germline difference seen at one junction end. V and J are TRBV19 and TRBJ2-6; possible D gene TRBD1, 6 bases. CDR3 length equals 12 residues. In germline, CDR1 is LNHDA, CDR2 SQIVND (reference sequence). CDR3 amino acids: CASSRGASVLTF. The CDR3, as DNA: TGTGCCAGTAGCAGGGGCGCCAGCGTCCTGACTTTC.

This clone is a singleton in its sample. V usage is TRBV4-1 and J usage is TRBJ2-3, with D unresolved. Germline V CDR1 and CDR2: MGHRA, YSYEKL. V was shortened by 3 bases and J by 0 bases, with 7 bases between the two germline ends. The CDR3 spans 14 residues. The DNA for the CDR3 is TGCGCCAGCAGCCAGACATTTAGCACAGATACGCAGTATTTT. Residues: CASSQTFSTDTQYF.

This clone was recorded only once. CDR3 coding DNA: TGCGCCAGCAGCCCGGGGGTCGATCAGCCCCAGCATTTT. Protein product: CASSPGVDQPQHF. The genes are TRBV5-1 and TRBJ1-5; D perhaps matches TRBD1 (5 bases). The ends were cut back, 4 bases at V and 5 bases at J, with 10 bases in the middle. Germline CDR1 reads SGHRS; CDR2 reads YFSETQ. The CDR3 runs to 13 residues. Using reference TRBV5-1 and TRBJ1-5 for the parts outside the CDR3, the full variable domain is KAGVTQTPRYLIKTRGQQVTLSCSPISGHRSVSWYQQTPGQGLQFLFEYFSETQRNKGNFPGRFSGRQFSNSRSEMNVSTLELGDSALYLCASSPGVDQPQHFGDGTRLSIL.

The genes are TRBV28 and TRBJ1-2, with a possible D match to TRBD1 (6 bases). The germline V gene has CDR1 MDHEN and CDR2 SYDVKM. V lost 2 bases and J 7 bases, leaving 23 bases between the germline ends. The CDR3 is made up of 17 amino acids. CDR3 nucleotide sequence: TGTGCCAGCAGTTTAAAGGGTAGGGGGTGGGCCGGCATTGGCTACACCTTC. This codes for CASSLKGRGWAGIGYTF.

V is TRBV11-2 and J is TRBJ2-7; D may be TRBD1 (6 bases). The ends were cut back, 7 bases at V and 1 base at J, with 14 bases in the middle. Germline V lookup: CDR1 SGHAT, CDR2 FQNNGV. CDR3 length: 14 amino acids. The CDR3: CASMKGHSSYEQYF. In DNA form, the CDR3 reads TGTGCCAGCATGAAGGGACACTCTTCCTACGAGCAGTACTTC.

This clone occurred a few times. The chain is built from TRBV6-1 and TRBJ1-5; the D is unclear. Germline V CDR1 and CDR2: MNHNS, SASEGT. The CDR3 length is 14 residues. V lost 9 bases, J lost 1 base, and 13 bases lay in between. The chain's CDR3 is CASAREVSNQPQHF. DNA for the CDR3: TGTGCCAGTGCAAGGGAGGTAAGCAATCAGCCCCAGCATTTT.

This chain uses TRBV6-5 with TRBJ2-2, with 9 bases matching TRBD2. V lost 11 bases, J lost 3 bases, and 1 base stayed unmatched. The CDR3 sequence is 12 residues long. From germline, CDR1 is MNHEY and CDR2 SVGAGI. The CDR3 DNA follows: TGTGCCGTAGCGGGGGACACCGGGGAGCTGTTTTTT. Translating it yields CAVAGDTGELFF.

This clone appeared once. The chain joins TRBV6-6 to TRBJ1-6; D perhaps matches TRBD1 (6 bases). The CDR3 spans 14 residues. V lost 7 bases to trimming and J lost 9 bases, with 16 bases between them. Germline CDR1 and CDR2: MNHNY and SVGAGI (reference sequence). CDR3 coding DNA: TGTGCCAGCACTTTTAGGGGGGGTAGTTCACCCCTCCACTTT. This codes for CASTFRGGSSPLHF.

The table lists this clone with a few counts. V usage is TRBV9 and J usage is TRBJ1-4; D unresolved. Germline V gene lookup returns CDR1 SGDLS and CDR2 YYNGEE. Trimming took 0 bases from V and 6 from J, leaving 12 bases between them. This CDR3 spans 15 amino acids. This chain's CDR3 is CASSVEGTWDEKLFF. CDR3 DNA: TGTGCCAGCAGCGTAGAGGGAACGTGGGATGAAAAACTGTTTTTT. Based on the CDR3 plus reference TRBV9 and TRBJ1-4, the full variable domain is DSGVTQTPKHLITATGQRVTLRCSPRSGDLSVYWYQQSLDQGLQFLIQYYNGEERAKGNILERFSAQQFPDLHSELNLSSLELGDSALYFCASSVEGTWDEKLFFGSGTQLSVL.

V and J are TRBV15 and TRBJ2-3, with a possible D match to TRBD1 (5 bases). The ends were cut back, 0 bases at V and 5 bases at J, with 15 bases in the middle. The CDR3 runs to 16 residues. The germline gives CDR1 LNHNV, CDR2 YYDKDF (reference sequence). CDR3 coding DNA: TGTGCCACCAGCAGAGATCTCGGGCAGGGTAGAGATACGCAGTATTTT. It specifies CATSRDLGQGRDTQYF.

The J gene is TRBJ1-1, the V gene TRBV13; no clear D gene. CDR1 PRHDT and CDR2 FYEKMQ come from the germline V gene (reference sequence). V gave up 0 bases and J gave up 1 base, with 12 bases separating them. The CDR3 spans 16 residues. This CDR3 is CASSLGTRMRNTEAFF. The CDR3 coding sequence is TGTGCCAGCAGCTTAGGAACCAGGATGAGGAACACTGAAGCTTTCTTT.

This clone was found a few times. This CDR3 is CASSYGTALSGGYTF. Here the CDR3 DNA reads TGTGCCAGCAGTTACGGGACAGCCTTGAGTGGTGGCTACACCTTC. The gene calls are TRBV6-5 and TRBJ1-2; 7 nucleotides align to TRBD1. CDR1 and CDR2 (germline): MNHEY, SVGAGI. The trim removed 2 bases at V and 7 bases at J, leaving 10 bases unmatched. CDR3 length: 15 amino acids.

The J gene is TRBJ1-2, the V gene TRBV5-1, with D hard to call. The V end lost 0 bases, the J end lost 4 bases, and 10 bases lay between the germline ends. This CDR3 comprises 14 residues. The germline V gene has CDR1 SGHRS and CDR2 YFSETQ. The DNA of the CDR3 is TGCGCCAGCAGCTTGGGAGGTCGGGTCTATGGCTACACCTTC. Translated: CASSLGGRVYGYTF.

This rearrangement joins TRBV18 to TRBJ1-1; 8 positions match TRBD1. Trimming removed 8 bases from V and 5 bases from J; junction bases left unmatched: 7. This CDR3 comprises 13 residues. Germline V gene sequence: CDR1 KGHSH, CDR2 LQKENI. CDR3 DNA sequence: TGTGCCAGCATTCAGGGGGCCGATACTGAAGCTTTCTTT. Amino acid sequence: CASIQGADTEAFF.

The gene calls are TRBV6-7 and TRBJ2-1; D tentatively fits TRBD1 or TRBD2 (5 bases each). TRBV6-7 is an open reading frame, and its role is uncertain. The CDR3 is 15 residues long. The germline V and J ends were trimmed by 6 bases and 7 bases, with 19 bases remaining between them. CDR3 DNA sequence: TGTGCCAGCAGCCCCCGGGACGAACCTCCGAATGAGCAGTTCTTC. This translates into CASSPRDEPPNEQFF.

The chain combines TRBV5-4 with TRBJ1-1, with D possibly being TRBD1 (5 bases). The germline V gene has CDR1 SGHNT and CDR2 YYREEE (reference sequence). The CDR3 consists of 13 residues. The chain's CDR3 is CAGNMGGNTEAFF. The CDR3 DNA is TGTGCGGGGAACATGGGGGGGAACACTGAAGCTTTCTTT.

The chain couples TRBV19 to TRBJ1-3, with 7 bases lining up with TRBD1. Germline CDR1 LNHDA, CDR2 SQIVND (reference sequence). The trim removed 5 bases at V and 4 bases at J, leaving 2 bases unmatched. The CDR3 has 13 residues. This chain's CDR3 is CASSWTGGNTIYF. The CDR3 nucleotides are TGTGCCAGTAGTTGGACAGGAGGAAACACCATATATTTT. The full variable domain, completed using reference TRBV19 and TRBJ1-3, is DGGITQSPKYLFRKEGQNVTLSCEQNLNHDAMYWYRQDPGQGLRLIYYSQIVNDFQKGDIAEGYSVSREKKESFPLTVTSAQKNPTAFYLCASSWTGGNTIYFGEGSWLTVV.

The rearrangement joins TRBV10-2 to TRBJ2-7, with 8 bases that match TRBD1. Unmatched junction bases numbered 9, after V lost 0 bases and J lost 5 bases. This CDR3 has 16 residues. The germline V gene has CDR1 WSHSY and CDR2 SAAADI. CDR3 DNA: TGCGCCAGCAGTGAGTCGGGCTACAGGGGGGCTGACGAGCAGTACTTC. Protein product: CASSESGYRGADEQYF.

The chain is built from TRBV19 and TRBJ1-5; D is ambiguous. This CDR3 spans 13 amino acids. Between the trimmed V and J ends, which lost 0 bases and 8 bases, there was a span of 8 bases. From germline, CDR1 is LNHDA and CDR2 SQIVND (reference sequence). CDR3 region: CASSIDSGKPQHF. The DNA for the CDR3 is TGTGCCAGTAGTATAGATTCTGGGAAGCCCCAGCATTTT.

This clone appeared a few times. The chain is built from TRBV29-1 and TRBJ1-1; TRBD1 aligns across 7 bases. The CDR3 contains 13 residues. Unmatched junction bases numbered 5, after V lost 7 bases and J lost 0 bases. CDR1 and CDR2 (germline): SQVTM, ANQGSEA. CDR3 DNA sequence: TGCAGCGGGACGACAGGGATGAACACTGAAGCTTTCTTT. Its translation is CSGTTGMNTEAFF.